The clone carrying this T cell receptor beta chain was seen a single time. Its antigen is undetermined. Repertoires were generated with immunoSEQ multiplex PCR, while TCRdb's copy carries only in-frame clones and drops some. The table records 440,000 or so clones, around 89% of them present only once. This record belongs to a study of Ad26.COV2.S vaccination and SARS-CoV-2 variants. The study's findings and limits: Once vaccination had occurred, spike-specific CD8+ and CD4+ T cell responses reportedly showed substantial breadth.

Trimming left V 3 bases short and J 0 bases short, with 11 bases between. Germline V gene sequence: CDR1 MNHNY, CDR2 SVGAGI (reference sequence). CDR3 size: 15 residues. Treatment described: 19 received Ad26.COV2.S at low or high dose, single or two shots; roughly five received placebo; per-sample allocation not given. It was on day 63 after the first vaccine or placebo injection that samples were taken. The sample here was peripheral blood, taken in a trial of Ad26.COV2.S vaccine versus placebo. The TCR comes from a person aged 18-65 years who received the Ad26.COV2.S COVID-19 vaccine or a placebo. V and J are TRBV6-6 and TRBJ2-5, with D perhaps matching TRBD1 or TRBD2 (6 bases each). The CDR3 DNA sequence: TGTGCCAGCAGTTATGATCGGGGGCACCAAGAGACCCAGTACTTC. Protein sequence: CASSYDRGHQETQYF.